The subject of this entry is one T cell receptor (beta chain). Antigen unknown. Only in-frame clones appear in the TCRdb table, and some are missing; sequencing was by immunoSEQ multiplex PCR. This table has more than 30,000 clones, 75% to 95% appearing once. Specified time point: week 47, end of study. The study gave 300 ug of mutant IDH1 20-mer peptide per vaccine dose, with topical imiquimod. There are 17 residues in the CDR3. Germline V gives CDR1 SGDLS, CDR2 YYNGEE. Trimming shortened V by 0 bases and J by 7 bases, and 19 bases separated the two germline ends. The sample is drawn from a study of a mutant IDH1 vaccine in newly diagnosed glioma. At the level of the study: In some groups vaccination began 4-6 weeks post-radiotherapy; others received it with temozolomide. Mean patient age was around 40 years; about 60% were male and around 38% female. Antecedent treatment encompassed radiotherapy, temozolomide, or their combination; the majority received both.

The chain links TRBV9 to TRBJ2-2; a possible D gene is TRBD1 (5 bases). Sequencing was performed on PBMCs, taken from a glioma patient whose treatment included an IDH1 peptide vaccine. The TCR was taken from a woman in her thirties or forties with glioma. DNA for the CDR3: TGTGCCAGCAGCGTAGCCCCTAGGCTAGGGGATAGCGGGGAGCTGTTTTTT. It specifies CASSVAPRLGDSGELFF.